The next 28 T cell receptor beta chains were all read from a single sample in a study of shared clonotypes between healthy human individuals (dated by TCRdb to 2018 to 2021). For the CD8 naive samples, CD45RO-negative cells were positively selected for CCR7, yielding a CD45RA+CCR7+ population from which TemRA cells were excluded. Libraries were constructed by the immunoSEQ multiplex PCR assay. Not all clones reach the TCRdb copy of this immuneACCESS table, which keeps in-frame sequences only. Checked studies attribute under half of the gap to unresolved V genes and leave the rest unexplained. The table for this sample lists millions of clones; about 95% of them were counted only once. The leading ten clones occupy about 1.1% of the sample. The specimen was naive CD8+ T cells sorted from blood. The label giving this sample's cell subset or site can be read as: CD45RA+CCR7+. All receptors come from a man in his late teens or twenties in good health.

J is TRBJ1-2 and V is TRBV29-1; TRBD1 matches 9 bases. Germline CDR1 and CDR2: SQVTM and ANQGSEA. The length of the CDR3 is 14 residues. With V trimmed by 0 bases and J by 8 bases, 7 bases remained unmatched. DNA for the CDR3: TGCAGCGTTGAAGATAGGACAGGGGCTTGGGGCTACACCTTC. As protein: CSVEDRTGAWGYTF.

This rearrangement joins TRBV11-2 to TRBJ1-5, with D possibly TRBD1 on 6 matching bases. V was pared by 4 bases and J by 2 bases, with 21 bases between. Germline values: CDR1 SGHAT, CDR2 FQNNGV. The CDR3 spans 18 residues. The DNA for the CDR3 is TGTGCCAGCAGCTCCCCCCCGGGGGGAAAGGGGGGCAATCAGCCCCAGCATTTT. Its protein product is CASSSPPGGKGGNQPQHF.

The CDR3 sequence: CASSAGPSNYGYTF. CDR3 coding DNA: TGTGCCAGCAGCGCAGGACCGAGTAACTATGGCTACACCTTC. The rearrangement uses TRBV11-2 and TRBJ1-2; D unclear. This CDR3 has 14 amino acids. V was shortened by 5 bases and J by 1 base, with 11 bases between the two germline ends. Germline V gene data show CDR1 as SGHAT and CDR2 as FQNNGV.

This clone was seen a single time. Other DNA sequences of this sample code for an identical CDR3. This sequence joins TRBV21-1 and TRBJ2-7. TRBV21-1 is tagged as a pseudogene. The CDR3 covers 11 residues. This CDR3 reads CASSRAYEQYF. CDR3 DNA sequence: TGTGCCAGCAGCAGGGCCTACGAGCAGTACTTC.

This clone showed up just once. This rearrangement joins TRBV19 to TRBJ1-2, with D possibly matching TRBD1 (5 bases). Trimming took off 3 bases at V and 2 bases at J, with 10 bases between the two ends. The CDR3 has 14 amino acids. Germline CDR1 LNHDA, CDR2 SQIVND (reference sequence). The DNA for the CDR3 is TGTGCCAGTAGTATTTGGGCAGGGAACTATGGCTACACCTTC. Its translation: CASSIWAGNYGYTF. The full variable domain, in which reference TRBV19 and TRBJ1-2 provide the parts outside the CDR3, is DGGITQSPKYLFRKEGQNVTLSCEQNLNHDAMYWYRQDPGQGLRLIYYSQIVNDFQKGDIAEGYSVSREKKESFPLTVTSAQKNPTAFYLCASSIWAGNYGYTFGSGTRLTVV.

The DNA for the CDR3 is TGTGCCAGCAGCCCCCACGGTGGTTGGCCTTCATCTCCCGCCGGGGAGCTGTTTTTT. Translating gives CASSPHGGWPSSPAGELFF. V is TRBV11-2 and J is TRBJ2-2; no clear D. Germline V CDR1 and CDR2: SGHAT, FQNNGV. This CDR3 has 19 residues. V was cut by 5 bases and J by 6 bases, with 28 bases left in between.

J is TRBJ2-7 and V is TRBV28; possible D gene TRBD1, 5 bases. The CDR3 loop spans 14 amino acids. V lost 5 bases to trimming and J lost 3 bases, with 14 bases between them. Germline CDR1 is MDHEN and CDR2 is SYDVKM. For the CDR3, the DNA is TGTGCCAGCAGTCCCGCTGGGGCTGTCTACGAGCAGTACTTC. Its translation: CASSPAGAVYEQYF.

The CDR3 region is CASLDRGHYEQYF. The DNA of the CDR3 is TGCGCCAGCCTGGACAGGGGACACTACGAGCAGTACTTC. The rearrangement links TRBV23-1 to TRBJ2-7; 9 bases are a match to TRBD1. TRBV23-1 is noted as an ORF with a role that remains uncertain. The CDR3 contains 13 residues. Losses at the gene ends were 8 bases for V and 3 bases for J; bases not matched to a gene: 5.

This chain joins TRBV12-5 and TRBJ2-7; TRBD1 matches at 9 bases. The CDR3 spans 15 residues. Germline CDR1 reads LGHNT; CDR2 reads FRNRAP. The V gene end was trimmed by 4 bases and the J gene end by 3 bases; junction bases not matched to a gene: 7. The CDR3, as DNA: TGTGCTAGTGGTTGGACCGGGACAGGGAACTACGAGCAGTACTTC. It yields the protein CASGWTGTGNYEQYF.

This clone was recorded only once. The chain couples TRBV6-6 to TRBJ2-1; 9 nucleotides align to TRBD2. The V and J ends lost 2 bases and 4 bases, in that order; junction bases with no gene match: 3. The CDR3 spans 15 residues. Germline V gene lookup returns CDR1 MNHNY and CDR2 SVGAGI (reference sequence). The CDR3 sequence is CASSYELAGYNEQFF. The CDR3, as DNA: TGTGCCAGCAGTTACGAACTAGCGGGTTACAATGAGCAGTTCTTC.

This clone was detected once. The rearrangement joins TRBV19 to TRBJ1-6; D gene unclear. The CDR3 contains 14 residues. The ends were cut back, 1 base at V and 11 bases at J, with 12 bases in the middle. The germline V gene encodes CDR1 LNHDA and CDR2 SQIVND (reference sequence). CDR3 region: CASSIGEGQAPLHF. The DNA for the CDR3 is TGTGCCAGTAGTATAGGGGAGGGTCAGGCACCCCTCCACTTT.

A remark on this clone: Additional DNA sequences in this sample encode the identical CDR3. The CDR3 here is CASSYGAGADTQYF. CDR3 nucleotide sequence: TGTGCCAGCAGTTACGGGGCAGGGGCGGATACGCAGTATTTT. The J gene is TRBJ2-3, the V gene TRBV6-5, with a tentative D call TRBD1 (6 bases). The V and J ends lost 2 bases and 6 bases respectively, with 12 bases between them. Germline V gene sequence: CDR1 MNHEY, CDR2 SVGAGI. The CDR3 contains 14 residues.

V is TRBV11-1 and J is TRBJ1-6, with D perhaps matching TRBD1 (6 bases). CDR3 length: 14 residues. Trimming shortened V by 7 bases and J by 7 bases, and 14 bases separated the two germline ends. The germline CDR1 and CDR2 sequences are SGHAT and FQDESV (reference sequence). CDR3 DNA sequence: TGTGCCAGCACCTTTGGGGGGCCAAATTCACCCCTCCACTTT. Amino acids: CASTFGGPNSPLHF.

A remark on this clone: Other DNA sequences from this sample encode an identical CDR3 as well. The rearrangement uses TRBV9 and TRBJ2-7, with D perhaps matching TRBD1 or TRBD2 (6 bases each). The CDR3 contains 14 residues. Germline CDR1 SGDLS, CDR2 YYNGEE. V was cut by 1 base and J by 4 bases, with 12 bases left in between. DNA for the CDR3: TGTGCCAGCAGCGTATCGGGGGCAACTTACGAGCAGTACTTC. This gives the protein CASSVSGATYEQYF.

The J gene is TRBJ1-3, the V gene TRBV5-6; 8 bases match TRBD1. The CDR3 consists of 16 residues. The V gene's germline CDR1 is SGHDT and CDR2 YYEEEE. V lost 2 bases and J lost 4; bases outside the gene matches: 8. In DNA, the CDR3 is TGTGCCAGCAGCTTTGGGACAGGAGCTTACGGAAACACCATATATTTT. Translated, it gives CASSFGTGAYGNTIYF.

This clone appeared once. The CDR3 nucleotides read TGCGCCAGCAGCCAAGATGGAGTAGCCCTAGAAGCCTACAATGAGCAGTTCTTC. Its translation: CASSQDGVALEAYNEQFF. The chain is built from TRBV4-3 and TRBJ2-1; unclear D gene. The V end lost 0 bases, the J end lost 2 bases, and 17 bases lay between the germline ends. There are 18 residues in the CDR3. The V gene's germline CDR1 is LGHNA and CDR2 YSLEER.

Of note for this clone: This CDR3 is also generated by other DNA sequences in the sample. This rearrangement joins TRBV7-9 to TRBJ2-7; D may be TRBD1 (6 bases). Germline V gene sequence: CDR1 SEHNR, CDR2 FQNEAQ (reference sequence). The germline V and J ends were trimmed by 4 bases and 2 bases, with 12 bases remaining between them. The CDR3 runs to 14 residues. CDR3 bases: TGTGCCAGCAGCTCCCCGGGACACCCCTACGAGCAGTACTTC. Residues: CASSSPGHPYEQYF.

The chain links TRBV9 to TRBJ2-7, with 7 positions matching TRBD2. The trim removed 5 bases at V and 2 bases at J, leaving 7 bases unmatched. In germline, CDR1 is SGDLS, CDR2 YYNGEE. CDR3 length equals 14 residues. The CDR3 coding sequence is TGTGCCAGCAGTAGAACTAGCGAAACCTACGAGCAGTACTTC. Its translation is CASSRTSETYEQYF.

This chain uses TRBV6-5 with TRBJ2-7; D perhaps matches TRBD2 (6 bases). Trimming pared 4 bases from V and 5 bases from J, leaving 15 bases between. The CDR3 extends over 14 amino acids. CDR1 is MNHEY and CDR2 is SVGAGI in the germline V gene. The CDR3 DNA sequence: TGTGCCAGCAGTTGGGACTTAGGGGACCACGAGCAGTACTTC. It yields the protein CASSWDLGDHEQYF.

This chain links TRBV10-2 with TRBJ2-2, with 7 bases fitting TRBD2. In germline, CDR1 is WSHSY, CDR2 SAAADI. Trimming removed 4 bases from V and 5 bases from J; junction bases left unmatched: 7. The CDR3 sequence is 15 residues long. The DNA for the CDR3 is TGCGCCAGCAGTGTTGGGGCGGGGGAAACCGGGGAGCTGTTTTTT. Translation gives CASSVGAGETGELFF.

This rearrangement joins TRBV4-1 to TRBJ1-2, with D unresolved. Germline CDR1 and CDR2: MGHRA and YSYEKL. This CDR3 is 14 amino acids long. With 3 bases removed from V and 6 bases from J, the gap between germline ends came to 14 bases. The CDR3 sequence is CASSHKLGNDGYTF. CDR3 nucleotide sequence: TGCGCCAGCAGCCACAAACTAGGGAACGATGGCTACACCTTC.

The chain has TRBV9 and TRBJ2-3; D is uncertain. Trimming pared 0 bases from V and 4 bases from J, leaving 9 bases between. CDR1 is SGDLS, CDR2 YYNGEE, per germline. This CDR3 region has 14 residues. Here the CDR3 reads CASSVGTTPDTQYF. The CDR3 bases are TGTGCCAGCAGCGTAGGAACTACACCAGATACGCAGTATTTT.

On this clone: The identical CDR3 is also encoded by other nucleotide sequences in the sample. The J gene is TRBJ2-7, the V gene TRBV4-1, with 9 bases identical to TRBD1. Per the germline V gene, CDR1 is MGHRA and CDR2 is YSYEKL. This CDR3 contains 14 residues. V was pared by 1 base and J by 4 bases, with 2 bases of the junction left unmatched. The CDR3 reads CASSQVDRGYEQYF. The CDR3, as DNA: TGCGCCAGCAGCCAAGTTGACAGGGGGTACGAGCAGTACTTC.

With regard to this clone: This sample also contains other DNA sequences that code for the same CDR3. The J gene is TRBJ2-7, the V gene TRBV19, with TRBD1 identical over 9 bases. Trimming took 3 bases from V and 1 from J; bases not matched to a gene: 1. CDR1 and CDR2 from the germline V gene are LNHDA and SQIVND (reference sequence). This CDR3 comprises 14 residues. The CDR3 DNA sequence: TGTGCCAGTAGTATGGGGACAGGGTCCTACGAGCAGTACTTC. Translated, it gives CASSMGTGSYEQYF.

The V gene is TRBV6-6, the J gene TRBJ2-3, with D perhaps being TRBD1 or TRBD2 (6 bases each). Germline CDR1 MNHNY, CDR2 SVGAGI (reference sequence). The germline V and J ends were trimmed by 3 bases and 6 bases, with 16 bases remaining between them. The CDR3 consists of 15 residues. The CDR3 DNA reads as TGTGCCAGCAGTTATCCTGCGGGGACACCCGATACGCAGTATTTT. This sequence encodes CASSYPAGTPDTQYF.

J is TRBJ2-1 and V is TRBV7-9; D ambiguous. The germline V gene encodes CDR1 SEHNR and CDR2 FQNEAQ (reference sequence). CDR3 length: 14 residues. V lost 2 bases and J lost 2, with 7 bases in between. As DNA, the CDR3 is TGTGCCAGCAGCTTATCGGAGCCCTACAATGAGCAGTTCTTC. Its translation is CASSLSEPYNEQFF.

The genes are TRBV9 and TRBJ1-1; D is undetermined. CDR1 SGDLS and CDR2 YYNGEE come from the germline V gene. The CDR3 has 14 residues. V lost 0 bases, J lost 1 base, and 7 bases lay in between. As DNA, the CDR3 is TGTGCCAGCAGCGTAGTACCCGGGAACACTGAAGCTTTCTTT. Translating gives CASSVVPGNTEAFF.

The chain recombines TRBV7-8 with TRBJ1-1, with 9 nucleotides matching TRBD1. V was clipped by 7 bases and J by 1 base; unmatched bases: 4. From germline, CDR1 is SGHVS and CDR2 FQNEAQ. This CDR3 is 14 amino acids long. The DNA of the CDR3 is TGTGCCAGCACCCGGACAGGGGCGAACACTGAAGCTTTCTTT. Translating gives CASTRTGANTEAFF.